The 16 T cell receptor beta chains presented below share a single source sample, sequenced in a study of regulatory T cells in long-lasting Graves disease. Noted time point: newly diagnosed GD, antithyroid drugs for less than 3 months. The TCR library was made from RNA extracted from PBMCs. iRepertoire HTBI primers and Arm-PCR of CDR3 regions built TCR beta libraries. Using its own MiXCR run on the multiplex PCR reads, TCRdb lists one record per CDR3 protein. The profile covers around 450,000 distinct CDR3 sequences, with under 15% appearing a single time and around 17% taken by the ten largest. The same sample was also used in a study of T cells in Graves' hyperthyroidism and ophthalmopathy.

The sample here was peripheral blood mononuclear cells (PBMCs), taken at new diagnosis, from a patient treated with antithyroid drugs. The receptors derive from a woman in her 30s with Graves disease.

The table lists this clonotype with a few counts. The rearrangement joins TRBV20-1 to TRBJ1-6, with 8 bases that match TRBD1. The CDR3 spans 20 residues. In germline, CDR1 is DFQATT, CDR2 SNEGSKA (reference sequence). With 3 bases clipped from V and 7 bases from J, the junction kept 23 bases outside the gene matches. The CDR3 region has the DNA TGCAGTGCTAGGTCTACCACCGGGACAGGCGAGCCCCTTTTGAATTCACCCCTCCACTTT. It specifies CSARSTTGTGEPLLNSPLHF.

This clonotype was recorded many times. The rearrangement joins TRBV7-3 to TRBJ2-1, with unresolved D. Trimming took 5 bases from V and 10 from J, leaving 18 bases between them. The CDR3 has 14 residues. Germline values: CDR1 SGHTA, CDR2 FQGTGA. The CDR3 DNA is TGTGCCAGCAGCCATAAAGGACCTGCAAGCGAGCAGTTCTTC. The encoded protein is CASSHKGPASEQFF.

This clonotype was seen at least ten times. The V and J genes are TRBV5-1 and TRBJ2-3; weak D call: TRBD1 (5 bases). V gave up 0 bases and J gave up 2 bases, with 16 bases separating them. Germline assignment: CDR1 SGHRS and CDR2 YFSETQ. This CDR3 contains 17 residues. The CDR3 is CASSLGQGSPSTDTQYF. In DNA form, the CDR3 reads TGCGCCAGCAGCTTGGGGCAGGGATCCCCATCCACAGATACGCAGTATTTT.

The sample holds many counts of this clonotype. The V gene is TRBV7-6, the J gene TRBJ2-1, with 9 bases that match TRBD2. Germline values: CDR1 SGHVS, CDR2 FNYEAQ. Germline trimming cut 1 base from V and 7 bases from J; bases unmatched to any gene: 5. CDR3 size: 15 residues. CDR3 nucleotides: TGTGCCAGCAGCTTAGTTGTAAGCGGGAGGAATGAGCAGTTCTTC. Translated, it gives CASSLVVSGRNEQFF.

This clonotype was seen a few times. The chain uses TRBV10-3 and TRBJ2-3, with 8 nucleotides matching TRBD2. Germline CDR1 is ENHRY and CDR2 is SYGVKD. V lost 6 bases to trimming and J lost 3 bases; unmatched junction nucleotides: 5. The CDR3 is 14 amino acids. The CDR3 sequence: CAISQAGATDTQYF. In DNA, the CDR3 is TGTGCCATCAGCCAAGCGGGAGCAACAGATACGCAGTATTTT.

This clonotype has just a few counts. J is TRBJ2-5 and V is TRBV19; the D is unclear. V shed 9 bases and J shed 5 bases, with 10 bases lying between them. Germline V gives CDR1 LNHDA, CDR2 SQIVND (reference sequence). The CDR3 runs to 11 residues. The CDR3 DNA is TGTGCCAGGGGATCAGCGGAGACCCAGTACTTC. Protein sequence: CARGSAETQYF.

This clonotype was recorded at least ten times. J is TRBJ2-1 and V is TRBV2; D is unclear. Germline loops: CDR1 SNHLY, CDR2 FYNNEI. The CDR3 runs 13 residues. Between the trimmed V and J ends, which lost 7 bases and 6 bases, there was a span of 13 bases. CDR3 sequence reads: CASIGPTPNEQFF. The CDR3, as DNA: TGTGCCAGCATAGGTCCCACCCCCAATGAGCAGTTCTTC.

This clonotype was detected many times. The chain couples TRBV11-2 to TRBJ2-7; 12 bases fit TRBD2. With 5 bases clipped from V and 4 bases from J, the junction kept 6 bases outside the gene matches. CDR3 length: 15 residues. In germline, CDR1 is SGHAT, CDR2 FQNNGV. The CDR3 nucleotides read TGTGCCAGCAGCCCAACGGGACTAGCGGGTTACGAGCAGTACTTC. It is translated as CASSPTGLAGYEQYF.

This clonotype was recorded at least ten times. The chain links TRBV3-1 to TRBJ2-7, with 8 bases matching TRBD1. The germline V gene encodes CDR1 LGHDT and CDR2 YNNKEL (reference sequence). With 3 bases clipped from V and 13 bases from J, the junction kept 8 bases outside the gene matches. The CDR3 is made up of 12 amino acids. CDR3 residues: CASSHGTGQAYF. The CDR3 coding sequence is TGTGCCAGCAGCCACGGGACAGGACAAGCATACTTC.

In this sample, this clonotype turned up a few times. The V gene is TRBV5-6, the J gene TRBJ1-3; D gene unclear. CDR3 length equals 16 residues. Germline V gene sequence: CDR1 SGHDT, CDR2 YYEEEE. V gave up 1 base and J gave up 0 bases, with 11 bases separating them. Here the CDR3 DNA reads TGTGCCAGCAGCTTGTTTGTTCATCACTCTGGAAACACCATATATTTT. Translating it yields CASSLFVHHSGNTIYF.

This chain links TRBV6-1 with TRBJ2-7; the D is unclear. V lost 2 bases to trimming and J lost 2 bases, with 10 bases between them. CDR3 length: 14 amino acids. Germline V gene lookup returns CDR1 MNHNS and CDR2 SASEGT. CDR3 loop: CASSERRNPYEQYF. CDR3 bases: TGTGCCAGCAGTGAACGCAGGAACCCCTACGAGCAGTACTTC.

This chain links TRBV7-2 with TRBJ1-5; 7 bases are shared with TRBD1. The CDR3 has 17 amino acids. Germline V gene data show CDR1 as SGHTA and CDR2 as FQGNSA. The V gene end was trimmed by 4 bases and the J gene end by 3 bases; junction bases not matched to a gene: 12. CDR3 DNA sequence: TGTGCCAGCAGCTACGGGACAGCTATCCTCGACAATCAGCCCCAGCATTTT. This gives the protein CASSYGTAILDNQPQHF. Together with reference TRBV7-2 and TRBJ1-5, the CDR3 gives the full variable domain: GAGVSQSPSNKVTEKGKDVELRCDPISGHTALYWYRQSLGQGLEFLIYFQGNSAPDKSGLPSDRFSAERTGGSVSTLTIQRTQQEDSAVYLCASSYGTAILDNQPQHFGDGTRLSIL.

The chain has TRBV11-2 and TRBJ2-3; 10 bases agree with TRBD2. Germline V gene sequence: CDR1 SGHAT, CDR2 FQNNGV. V lost 2 bases to trimming and J lost 5 bases; unmatched junction nucleotides: 13. The CDR3 covers 18 residues. DNA of the CDR3: TGTGCCAGCAGCTTACCCCAACCACTAGCGGGAAATCGAGATACGCAGTATTTT. It is translated as CASSLPQPLAGNRDTQYF.

V gene TRBV9 combines with J gene TRBJ2-2; possibly TRBD1 for D (5 bases). Trimming shortened V by 0 bases and J by 1 base, and 16 bases separated the two germline ends. Germline V CDR1 and CDR2: SGDLS, YYNGEE. The CDR3 is 18 amino acids. The CDR3 spells CASSVVMGQRGNTGELFF. Here the CDR3 DNA reads TGTGCCAGCAGCGTAGTCATGGGGCAGCGAGGGAACACCGGGGAGCTGTTTTTT.

At least ten counts were recorded for this clonotype. The chain links TRBV3-1 to TRBJ2-3; 8 bases map to TRBD2. This CDR3 is 20 amino acids long. Germline assignment: CDR1 LGHDT and CDR2 YNNKEL (reference sequence). The J segment lost 7 bases and the V segment lost 0 bases, leaving 21 bases of the junction unmatched. The CDR3 DNA is TGTGCCAGCAGCCAAGATTACATTTCCCAGCGGGAGCCCCTCAGGAATACGCAGTATTTT. Protein: CASSQDYISQREPLRNTQYF.

This clonotype was recorded at least ten times. In nucleotides, the CDR3 is TGCAGTGCTAGAGGGGACTACGAGCAGTACTTC. As protein: CSARGDYEQYF. V is TRBV20-1 and J is TRBJ2-7; D is ambiguous. Trimming shortened V by 1 base and J by 3 bases, and 4 bases separated the two germline ends. In germline, CDR1 is DFQATT, CDR2 SNEGSKA (reference sequence). The CDR3 consists of 11 residues.